Listed below are T cell receptor beta chains from one sample, sequenced in a study of OX40 agonist ivuxolimab in advanced cancers. Repertoires were generated with immunoSEQ multiplex PCR, while TCRdb's copy carries only in-frame clones and drops some. In the table there are fewer than 65,000 clones, around 88% of which are singletons. The sample was CD4+ or CD8+ T cells sorted from blood, taken in a trial of the OX40 agonist ivuxolimab. The receptors were gathered from an adult with an advanced solid tumor such as melanoma, head and neck, liver or kidney cancer. Both conserved end residues are part of each CDR3. The D gene is left open where the match is weak. The listing skips clone size in some rows; elsewhere it reads once, few, many or a size class.

clone size	D gene	V gene	J gene	CDR3 DNA	CDR3 protein
once	TRBD1	TRBV7-8	TRBJ2-2	TGTGCCAGCAGCCCCGGGACAGGGAACACCGGGGAGCTGTTTTTT	CASSPGTGNTGELFF
-	-	TRBV6-1	TRBJ1-6	TGTGCCAGCATGGGGACTCGGGGATATAATTCACCCCTCCACTTT	CASMGTRGYNSPLHF
-	-	TRBV28	TRBJ1-6	TGTGCCAGCAGTTTATTTCAGACAAGCTCCTATAATTCACCCCTCCACTTT	CASSLFQTSSYNSPLHF
few	TRBD2	TRBV29-1	TRBJ2-3	TGCAGCGTTGGCCGGCGCGGGGGGGACGCAGATACGCAGTATTTT	CSVGRRGGDADTQYF
few	-	TRBV19	TRBJ1-5	TGTGCCAGTAGTATAGTCGAGGGGGGTAAGCCCCAGCATTTT	CASSIVEGGKPQHF
-	TRBD1	TRBV9	TRBJ2-7	TGTGCCAGCAGCGGTACAGGGGGCTACGAGCAGTACTTC	CASSGTGGYEQYF
-	TRBD2	TRBV5-1	TRBJ2-2	TGCGCCAGCAGCCATCTCCTAGCGGGAACCGGGGAGCTGTTTTTT	CASSHLLAGTGELFF
-	-	TRBV28	TRBJ2-7	TGTGCCAGCAGCGAGGAGGCCCACTACGAGCAGTACTTC	CASSEEAHYEQYF
once	TRBD1	TRBV6-6	TRBJ2-1	TGTGCCAGCAGTCCAGGACAGGGTATAGGTGAGCAGTTCTTC	CASSPGQGIGEQFF
-	TRBD1	TRBV6-5	TRBJ1-1	TGTGCCAGCACCCGGACAGGGCCCATGAACACTGAAGCTTTCTTT	CASTRTGPMNTEAFF
once	-	TRBV5-1	TRBJ2-3	TGCGCCAGCAGCTTGAGATCCCCCGCAGATACGCAGTATTTT	CASSLRSPADTQYF
-	-	TRBV4-2	TRBJ2-1	TGTGCCAGCAGCCAAGGTGAGGTCTCCTACAATGAGCAGTTCTTC	CASSQGEVSYNEQFF
-	-	TRBV28	TRBJ2-7	TGTGCCAGCACGCTGGACAGCTCCTACGAGCAGTACTTC	CASTLDSSYEQYF
once	-	TRBV19	TRBJ2-6	TGTGCCAGCACCCCCTCCGGGTTCGGGGCCAACGTCCTGACTTTC	CASTPSGFGANVLTF
once	TRBD1	TRBV5-6	TRBJ2-7	TGTGCCAGCAGCGTGAGGGGACAGGGGGCTTACGAGCAGTACTTC	CASSVRGQGAYEQYF
-	TRBD2	TRBV4-3	TRBJ2-3	TGCGCCAGCAGCCTAGGGACTAGCGGGACTCGCACAGATACGCAGTATTTT	CASSLGTSGTRTDTQYF
-	-	TRBV6-5	TRBJ2-7	TGTGCCAGCAGTTACACCGCACATGGGGGTTACGAGCAGTACTTC	CASSYTAHGGYEQYF
few	-	TRBV6-1	TRBJ1-1	TGTGCCGGTTCGGGGGGCCCTTGGACTGAAGCTTTCTTT	CAGSGGPWTEAFF
-	TRBD1	TRBV5-4	TRBJ2-5	TGTGCCAGCAGCTCAGGACAGGGAGGTCGCAAGGGAGAGACCCAGTACTTC	CASSSGQGGRKGETQYF
-	TRBD2	TRBV9	TRBJ2-1	TGTGCCAGCAGCGAGGGACTAGCGGGAACGGGGCAGTTCTTC	CASSEGLAGTGQFF
once	TRBD2	TRBV2	TRBJ2-1	TGTGCCAGCAGTGGGGTAGCGGGGGGCACCTACAATGAGCAGTTCTTC	CASSGVAGGTYNEQFF
-	-	TRBV9	TRBJ2-3	TGTGCCAGCAGCGATAGCGGCATTGGCACAGATACGCAGTATTTT	CASSDSGIGTDTQYF
-	TRBD2	TRBV27	TRBJ2-3	TGTGCCAGCAGTTTATCCCCGCTAGCGGGCCTAACAGATACGCAGTATTTT	CASSLSPLAGLTDTQYF
few	-	TRBV30	TRBJ2-5	TGTGCCTGGAGTGTGCAGTCCAGGGGGACCCAGTACTTC	CAWSVQSRGTQYF
-	-	TRBV2	TRBJ1-2	TGTGCCAGCAGTCTCGTCAACAGCAATGGCTACACCTTC	CASSLVNSNGYTF
-	-	TRBV7-2	TRBJ2-3	TGTGCCAGCAGCCCGACCTTGAGCACAGATACGCAGTATTTT	CASSPTLSTDTQYF
-	TRBD1	TRBV4-2	TRBJ1-2	TGTGCCAGCAGCGACACCGGACAGGGACACTATGGCTACACCTTC	CASSDTGQGHYGYTF
-	TRBD2	TRBV28	TRBJ2-7	TGTGCCAGCAGTGACCGGGGGGGCGAGCAGTACTTC	CASSDRGGEQYF
-	TRBD2	TRBV5-1	TRBJ2-3	TGCGCCAGCAGCACCGGGACTAGCGGGGGGGCCTTTGGAGATACGCAGTATTTT	CASSTGTSGGAFGDTQYF
-	TRBD2	TRBV2	TRBJ2-2	TGTGCCAGCGGTTGGCCGGGACTAGCGGTTCGTACGAACACCGGGGAGCTGTTTTTT	CASGWPGLAVRTNTGELFF
-	-	TRBV7-2	TRBJ2-3	TGTGCCAGCAGCTTAGGGGGGGCGTCAGATACGCAGTATTTT	CASSLGGASDTQYF
-	TRBD2	TRBV11-2	TRBJ2-1	TGTGCCAGCAGCTTTAGCGGGAGGCTCAATGAGCAGTTCTTC	CASSFSGRLNEQFF